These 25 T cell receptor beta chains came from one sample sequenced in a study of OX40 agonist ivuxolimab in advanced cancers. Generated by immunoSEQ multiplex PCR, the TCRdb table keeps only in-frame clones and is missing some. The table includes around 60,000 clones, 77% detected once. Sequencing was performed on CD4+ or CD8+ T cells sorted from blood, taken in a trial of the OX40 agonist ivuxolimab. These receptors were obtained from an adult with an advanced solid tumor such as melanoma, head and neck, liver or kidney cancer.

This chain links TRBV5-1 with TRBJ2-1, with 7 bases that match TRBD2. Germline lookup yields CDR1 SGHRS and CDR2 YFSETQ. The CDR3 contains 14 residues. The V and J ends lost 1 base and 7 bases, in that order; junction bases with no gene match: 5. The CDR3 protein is CASSLNSGTNEQFF. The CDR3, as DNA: TGCGCCAGCAGCTTGAACAGCGGGACTAATGAGCAGTTCTTC.

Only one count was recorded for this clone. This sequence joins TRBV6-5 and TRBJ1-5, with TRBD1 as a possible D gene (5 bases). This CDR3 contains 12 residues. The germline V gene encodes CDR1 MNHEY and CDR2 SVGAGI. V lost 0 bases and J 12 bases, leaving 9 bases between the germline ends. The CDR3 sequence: CASSYSTRGQHF. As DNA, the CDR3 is TGTGCCAGCAGTTACTCGACTAGGGGCCAGCATTTT.

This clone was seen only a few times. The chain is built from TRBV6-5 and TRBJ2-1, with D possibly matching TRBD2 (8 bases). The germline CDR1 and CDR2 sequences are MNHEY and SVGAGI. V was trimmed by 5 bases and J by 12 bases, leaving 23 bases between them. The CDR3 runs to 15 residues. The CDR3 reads CASSPPGLGAGGQFF. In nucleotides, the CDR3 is TGTGCCAGCAGTCCCCCGGGACTAGGGGCAGGGGGGCAGTTCTTC.

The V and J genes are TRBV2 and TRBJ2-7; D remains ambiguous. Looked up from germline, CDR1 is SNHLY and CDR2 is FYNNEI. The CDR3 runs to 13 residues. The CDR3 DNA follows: TGTGCTACGACGCCCGCATCCACCTACGAGCAGTACTTC. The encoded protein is CATTPASTYEQYF.

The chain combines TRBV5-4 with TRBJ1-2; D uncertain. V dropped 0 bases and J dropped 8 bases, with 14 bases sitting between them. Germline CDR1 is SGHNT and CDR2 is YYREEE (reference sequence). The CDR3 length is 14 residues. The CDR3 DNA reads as TGTGCCAGCAGCTTGGTGGGGATCAAGGGCGGCTACACCTTC. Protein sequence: CASSLVGIKGGYTF.

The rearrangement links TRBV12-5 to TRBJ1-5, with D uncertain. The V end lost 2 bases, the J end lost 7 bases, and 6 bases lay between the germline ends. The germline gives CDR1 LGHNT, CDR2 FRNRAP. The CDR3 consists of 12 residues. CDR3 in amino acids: CASGLTHQPQHF. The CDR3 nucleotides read TGTGCTAGTGGTTTGACACACCAGCCCCAGCATTTT.

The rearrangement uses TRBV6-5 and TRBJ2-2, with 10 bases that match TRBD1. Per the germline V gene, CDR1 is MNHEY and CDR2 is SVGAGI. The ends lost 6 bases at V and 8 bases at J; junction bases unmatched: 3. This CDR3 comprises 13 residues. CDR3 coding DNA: TGTGCCAGCAGAGACAGGGGGCTTGGGGAGCTGTTTTTT. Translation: CASRDRGLGELFF.

This CDR3 reads CASRPGGWSRETQYF. In nucleotides, the CDR3 is TGTGCCAGCAGACCAGGGGGGTGGAGCAGAGAGACCCAGTACTTC. V is TRBV27 and J is TRBJ2-5, with D perhaps TRBD1 (7 bases). The CDR3 is 15 residues long. The germline CDR1 and CDR2 sequences are MNHEY and SMNVEV (reference sequence). V lost 6 bases, J lost 4 bases, and 18 bases lay in between.

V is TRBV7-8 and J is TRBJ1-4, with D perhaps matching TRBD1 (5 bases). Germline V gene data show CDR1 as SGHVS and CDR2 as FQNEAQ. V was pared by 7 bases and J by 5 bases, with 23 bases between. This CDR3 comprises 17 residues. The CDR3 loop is CASTERGIPYSNEKLFF. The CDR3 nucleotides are TGTGCCAGCACCGAAAGGGGCATACCCTACTCCAATGAAAAACTGTTTTTT.

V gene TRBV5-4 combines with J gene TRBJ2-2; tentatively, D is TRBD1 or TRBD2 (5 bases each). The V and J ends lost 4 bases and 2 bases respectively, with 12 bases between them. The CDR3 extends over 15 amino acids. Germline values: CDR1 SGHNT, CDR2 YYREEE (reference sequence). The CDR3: CASSEGNLNTGELFF. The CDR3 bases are TGTGCCAGCAGCGAGGGGAACTTAAACACCGGGGAGCTGTTTTTT.

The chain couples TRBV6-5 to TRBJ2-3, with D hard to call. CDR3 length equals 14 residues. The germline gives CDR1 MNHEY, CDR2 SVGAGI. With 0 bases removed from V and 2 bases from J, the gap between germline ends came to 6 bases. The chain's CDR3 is CASSYSTYTDTQYF. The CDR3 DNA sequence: TGTGCCAGCAGTTACTCGACCTACACAGATACGCAGTATTTT.

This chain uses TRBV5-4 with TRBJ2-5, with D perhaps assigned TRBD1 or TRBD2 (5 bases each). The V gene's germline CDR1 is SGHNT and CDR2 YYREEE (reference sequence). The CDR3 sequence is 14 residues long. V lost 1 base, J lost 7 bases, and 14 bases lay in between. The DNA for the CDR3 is TGTGCCAGCAGCTTGACGGGGATGCAGGGGACCCAGTACTTC. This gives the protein CASSLTGMQGTQYF. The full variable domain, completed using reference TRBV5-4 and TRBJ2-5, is ETGVTQSPTHLIKTRGQQVTLRCSSQSGHNTVSWYQQALGQGPQFIFQYYREEENGRGNFPPRFSGLQFPNYSSELNVNALELDDSALYLCASSLTGMQGTQYFGPGTRLLVL.

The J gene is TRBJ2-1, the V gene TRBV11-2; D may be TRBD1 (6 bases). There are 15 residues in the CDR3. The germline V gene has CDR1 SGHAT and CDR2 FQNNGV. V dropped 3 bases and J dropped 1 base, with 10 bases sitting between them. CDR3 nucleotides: TGTGCCAGCAGCTTTTCCCAGGGGTCCTACAATGAGCAGTTCTTC. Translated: CASSFSQGSYNEQFF. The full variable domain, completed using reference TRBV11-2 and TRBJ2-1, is EAGVAQSPRYKIIEKRQSVAFWCNPISGHATLYWYQQILGQGPKLLIQFQNNGVVDDSQLPKDRFSAERLKGVDSTLKIQPAKLEDSAVYLCASSFSQGSYNEQFFGPGTRLTVL.

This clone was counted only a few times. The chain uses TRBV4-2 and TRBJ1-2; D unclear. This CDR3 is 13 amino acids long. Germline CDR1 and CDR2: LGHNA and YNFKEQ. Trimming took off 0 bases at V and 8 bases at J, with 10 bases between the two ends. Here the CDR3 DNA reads TGTGCCAGCAGCCAAGACGGGGTAGGCGGCTACACCTTC. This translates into CASSQDGVGGYTF.

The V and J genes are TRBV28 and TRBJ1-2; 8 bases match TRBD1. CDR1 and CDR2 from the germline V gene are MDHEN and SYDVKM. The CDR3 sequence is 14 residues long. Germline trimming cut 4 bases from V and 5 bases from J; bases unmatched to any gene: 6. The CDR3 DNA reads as TGTGCCAGCAGTTCGACAGGGGATCGGTATGGCTACACCTTC. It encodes CASSSTGDRYGYTF.

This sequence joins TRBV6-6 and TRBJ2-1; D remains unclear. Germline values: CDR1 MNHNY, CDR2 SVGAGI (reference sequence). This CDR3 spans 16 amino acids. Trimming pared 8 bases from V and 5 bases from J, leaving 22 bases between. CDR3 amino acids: CASAPRASYIDNEQFF. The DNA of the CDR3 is TGTGCCAGCGCCCCCCGGGCTAGTTATATCGACAATGAGCAGTTCTTC.

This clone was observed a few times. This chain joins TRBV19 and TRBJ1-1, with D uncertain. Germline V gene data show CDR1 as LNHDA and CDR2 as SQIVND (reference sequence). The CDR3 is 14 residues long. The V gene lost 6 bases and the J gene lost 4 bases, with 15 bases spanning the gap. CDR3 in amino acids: CASSPERMGTEAFF. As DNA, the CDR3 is TGTGCCAGTAGCCCAGAACGTATGGGCACTGAAGCTTTCTTT. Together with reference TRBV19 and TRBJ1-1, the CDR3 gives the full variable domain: DGGITQSPKYLFRKEGQNVTLSCEQNLNHDAMYWYRQDPGQGLRLIYYSQIVNDFQKGDIAEGYSVSREKKESFPLTVTSAQKNPTAFYLCASSPERMGTEAFFGQGTRLTVV.

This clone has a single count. The CDR3 DNA sequence: TGTGCCAGTAGTATGTTAGAAGGGTTAGGAACCCAGTACTTC. Its protein is CASSMLEGLGTQYF. The chain is built from TRBV19 and TRBJ2-5; D remains ambiguous. This CDR3 has 14 residues. Germline assignment: CDR1 LNHDA and CDR2 SQIVND (reference sequence). V lost 3 bases and J 8 bases, leaving 16 bases between the germline ends. Combining the CDR3 with reference TRBV19 and TRBJ2-5 gives the whole variable domain DGGITQSPKYLFRKEGQNVTLSCEQNLNHDAMYWYRQDPGQGLRLIYYSQIVNDFQKGDIAEGYSVSREKKESFPLTVTSAQKNPTAFYLCASSMLEGLGTQYFGPGTRLLVL.

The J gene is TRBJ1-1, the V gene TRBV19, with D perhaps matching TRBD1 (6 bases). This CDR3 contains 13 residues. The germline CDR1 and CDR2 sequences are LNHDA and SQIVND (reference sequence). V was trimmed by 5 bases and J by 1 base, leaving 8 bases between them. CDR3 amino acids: CASSPTGNTEAFF. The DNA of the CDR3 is TGTGCCAGTAGTCCGACAGGGAACACTGAAGCTTTCTTT.

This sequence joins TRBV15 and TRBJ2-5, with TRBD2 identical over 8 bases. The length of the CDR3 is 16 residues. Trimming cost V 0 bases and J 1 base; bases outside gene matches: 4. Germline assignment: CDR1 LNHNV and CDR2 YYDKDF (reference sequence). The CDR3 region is CATSREPRGAQETQYF. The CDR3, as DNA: TGTGCCACCAGCAGAGAACCGCGGGGGGCCCAAGAGACCCAGTACTTC.

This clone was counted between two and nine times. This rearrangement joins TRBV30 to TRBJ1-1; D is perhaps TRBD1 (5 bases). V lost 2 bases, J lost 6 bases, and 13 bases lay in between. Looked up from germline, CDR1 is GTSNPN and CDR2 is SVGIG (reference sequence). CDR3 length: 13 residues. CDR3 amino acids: CAWSLRGVPEAFF. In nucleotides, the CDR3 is TGTGCCTGGAGTCTCCGAGGGGTTCCTGAAGCTTTCTTT.

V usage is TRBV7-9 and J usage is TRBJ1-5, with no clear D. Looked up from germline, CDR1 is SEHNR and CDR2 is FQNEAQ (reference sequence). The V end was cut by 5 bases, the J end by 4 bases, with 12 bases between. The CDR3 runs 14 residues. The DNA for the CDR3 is TGTGCCAGCAGCCCCCGAGGTGGGAATCAGCCCCAGCATTTT. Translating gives CASSPRGGNQPQHF.

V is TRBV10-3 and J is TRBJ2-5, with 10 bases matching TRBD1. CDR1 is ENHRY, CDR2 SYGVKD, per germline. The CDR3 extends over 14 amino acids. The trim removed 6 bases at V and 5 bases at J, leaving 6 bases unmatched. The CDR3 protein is CAISPTGGLETQYF. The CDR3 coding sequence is TGTGCCATCAGCCCGACAGGGGGCTTGGAGACCCAGTACTTC.

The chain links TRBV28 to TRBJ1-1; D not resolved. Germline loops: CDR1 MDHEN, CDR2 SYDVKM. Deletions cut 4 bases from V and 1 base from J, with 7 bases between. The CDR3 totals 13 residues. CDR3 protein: CASSSTANTEAFF. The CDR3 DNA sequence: TGTGCCAGCAGTTCTACAGCGAACACTGAAGCTTTCTTT.

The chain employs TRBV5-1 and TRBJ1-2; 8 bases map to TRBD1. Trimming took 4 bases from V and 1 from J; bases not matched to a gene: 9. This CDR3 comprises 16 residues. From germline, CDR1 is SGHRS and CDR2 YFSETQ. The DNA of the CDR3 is TGCGCCAGCAGCGTGGGACAGGCGTTCCTTAACTATGGCTACACCTTC. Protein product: CASSVGQAFLNYGYTF.